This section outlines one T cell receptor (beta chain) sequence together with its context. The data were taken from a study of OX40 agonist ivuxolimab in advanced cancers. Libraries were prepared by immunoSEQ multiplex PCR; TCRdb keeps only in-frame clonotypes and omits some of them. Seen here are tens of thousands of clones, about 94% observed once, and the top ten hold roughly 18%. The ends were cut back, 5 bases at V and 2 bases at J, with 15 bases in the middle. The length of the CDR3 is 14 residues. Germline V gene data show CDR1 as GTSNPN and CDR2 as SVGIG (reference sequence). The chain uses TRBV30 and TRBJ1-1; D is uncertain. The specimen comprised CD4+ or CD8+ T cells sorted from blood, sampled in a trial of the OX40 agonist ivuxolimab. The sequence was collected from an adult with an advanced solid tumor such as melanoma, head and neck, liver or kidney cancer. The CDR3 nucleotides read TGTGCCTGGGGAACACCGGGCCTTAACACTGAAGCTTTCTTT. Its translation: CAWGTPGLNTEAFF.